One sample yielded the 30 T cell receptor beta chains listed below, sequenced in a study of cytomegalovirus exposure and HLA in healthy donors. PCR employed 60 Vbeta and 13 Jbeta primers. Profiling relied on immunoSEQ multiplex PCR, and the TCRdb table lists in-frame clones only, not all of them. Altogether 190,000 or so clones are present, roughly 80% being singletons, with the ten largest covering around 6%. Sequencing input: PBMCs. The receptors here all came from a woman in her forties or fifties in good health and CMV-seropositive.

The chain joins TRBV7-9 to TRBJ2-1, with 12 bases identical to TRBD2. Germline lookup yields CDR1 SEHNR and CDR2 FQNEAQ (reference sequence). J lost 5 bases, V lost 4 bases, and 9 bases had no gene match. CDR3 length: 17 residues. CDR3 region: CASSYALGLAGHNEQFF. For the CDR3, the DNA is TGTGCCAGCAGCTACGCCCTCGGACTAGCGGGGCACAATGAGCAGTTCTTC.

The rearrangement links TRBV2 to TRBJ2-5, with TRBD1 identical over 7 bases. The CDR3 is made up of 12 amino acids. The V gene's germline CDR1 is SNHLY and CDR2 FYNNEI. Trimming took 7 bases from V and 4 from J; bases not matched to a gene: 3. Written as DNA, the CDR3 is TGTGCCAGCAAGGGGGCAGGAGAGACCCAGTACTTC. It is translated as CASKGAGETQYF.

The chain carries TRBV9 and TRBJ2-5, with a possible D match to TRBD2 (7 bases). Per the germline V gene, CDR1 is SGDLS and CDR2 is YYNGEE. The CDR3 is 14 amino acids. Trimming cost V 0 bases and J 7 bases, with 13 bases left between them. CDR3: CASSVAGGQGTQYF. DNA of the CDR3: TGTGCCAGCAGCGTAGCCGGGGGGCAGGGGACCCAGTACTTC.

This chain connects TRBV7-9 to TRBJ2-1; TRBD2 agrees at 11 bases. The CDR3 has 16 amino acids. Germline values: CDR1 SEHNR, CDR2 FQNEAQ (reference sequence). V was pared by 5 bases and J by 2 bases, with 5 bases of the junction left unmatched. The CDR3 nucleotides read TGTGCCAGCAGCAGAGGGGGACTAGCGGCCTACAATGAGCAGTTCTTC. This encodes CASSRGGLAAYNEQFF.

The J gene is TRBJ2-3, the V gene TRBV18, with a weak D call TRBD2 (5 bases). The CDR3 totals 17 residues. CDR1 KGHSH and CDR2 LQKENI come from the germline V gene. V was trimmed by 5 bases and J by 1 base, leaving 19 bases between them. The DNA of the CDR3 is TGTGCCAGCTCAGAAACCCTCGAGGGCCGTGGCACAGATACGCAGTATTTT. Translating gives CASSETLEGRGTDTQYF.

The chain carries TRBV7-9 and TRBJ1-6; TRBD1 matches at 7 bases. V was clipped by 1 base and J by 9 bases; unmatched bases: 0. Germline CDR1 reads SEHNR; CDR2 reads FQNEAQ (reference sequence). There are 13 residues in the CDR3. CDR3 residues: CASSLEGASPLHF. The CDR3 DNA sequence: TGTGCCAGCAGCTTAGAGGGGGCTTCACCCCTCCACTTT.

This clone was detected only a few times. The chain links TRBV7-8 to TRBJ1-5, with TRBD1 matching over 8 bases. Per germline, CDR1 SGHVS and CDR2 FQNEAQ. The V and J ends lost 4 bases and 4 bases, in that order; junction bases with no gene match: 6. CDR3 size: 15 residues. The DNA of the CDR3 is TGTGCCAGCAGCTCCCGGGACAGGCAGAATCAGCCCCAGCATTTT. Its protein product is CASSSRDRQNQPQHF.

The chain has TRBV19 and TRBJ2-2; 9 nucleotides agree with TRBD1. The trim removed 4 bases at V and 5 bases at J, leaving 2 bases unmatched. Germline V gene lookup returns CDR1 LNHDA and CDR2 SQIVND (reference sequence). This CDR3 spans 14 amino acids. In nucleotides, the CDR3 is TGTGCCAGTAGTAGGGACAGGGATACCGGGGAGCTGTTTTTT. This gives the protein CASSRDRDTGELFF.

The chain uses TRBV11-2 and TRBJ2-7; no firm D call. The CDR3 covers 13 residues. The germline V gene encodes CDR1 SGHAT and CDR2 FQNNGV. V lost 3 bases and J lost 0, with 6 bases in between. CDR3 residues: CASSFPSSYEQYF. CDR3 coding DNA: TGTGCCAGCAGCTTTCCGAGCTCCTACGAGCAGTACTTC.

This clone occurred once. The chain joins TRBV19 to TRBJ1-5, with D unclear. In germline, CDR1 is LNHDA, CDR2 SQIVND (reference sequence). CDR3 size: 13 residues. V was trimmed by 0 bases and J by 15 bases, leaving 15 bases between them. CDR3 in amino acids: CASSIDLASPGHF. The CDR3 nucleotides read TGTGCCAGTAGTATAGATTTGGCCAGCCCGGGGCATTTT.

The chain joins TRBV25-1 to TRBJ2-7, with 9 bases identical to TRBD2. This CDR3 has 16 residues. V gave up 6 bases and J gave up 0 bases; unmatched junction bases: 9. The V gene's germline CDR1 is MGHDK and CDR2 SYGVNS. CDR3 sequence (DNA): TGTGCCAGCAGGGGGTGGCTAGCGGGGAACTCCTACGAGCAGTACTTC. It yields the protein CASRGWLAGNSYEQYF.

This clone was seen a single time. The CDR3 protein is CATSSAWTGATYEQYF. The CDR3 DNA is TGTGCCACCAGCAGCGCTTGGACAGGGGCGACCTACGAGCAGTACTTC. The chain couples TRBV15 to TRBJ2-7; 9 nucleotides align to TRBD1. Per the germline V gene, CDR1 is LNHNV and CDR2 is YYDKDF (reference sequence). The trim removed 3 bases at V and 2 bases at J, leaving 8 bases unmatched. This CDR3 is built from 16 residues. Filled out from reference TRBV15 and TRBJ2-7, the complete variable domain reads DAMVIQNPRYQVTQFGKPVTLSCSQTLNHNVMYWYQQKSSQAPKLLFHYYDKDFNNEADTPDNFQSRRPNTSFCFLDIRSPGLGDTAMYLCATSSAWTGATYEQYFGPGTRLTVT.

The rearrangement joins TRBV19 to TRBJ2-7; weak D call: TRBD1 (6 bases). CDR3 length: 16 residues. CDR1 and CDR2 (germline): LNHDA, SQIVND (reference sequence). The germline V and J ends were trimmed by 2 bases and 3 bases, with 17 bases remaining between them. The CDR3 DNA reads TGTGCCAGTAGTATAATCGGGACAAAGAAGGTCTACGAGCAGTACTTC. It encodes CASSIIGTKKVYEQYF.

This chain links TRBV19 with TRBJ2-1; 7 bases agree with TRBD1. V lost 7 bases and J lost 3; bases outside the gene matches: 6. Germline values: CDR1 LNHDA, CDR2 SQIVND (reference sequence). CDR3 size: 14 residues. The CDR3 is CASTKGASYNEQFF. Here the CDR3 DNA reads TGTGCCAGTACTAAGGGGGCCAGCTACAATGAGCAGTTCTTC.

J is TRBJ2-3 and V is TRBV11-2; TRBD1 is a possible D gene (6 bases). With 4 bases removed from V and 1 base from J, the gap between germline ends came to 12 bases. This CDR3 has 15 residues. CDR1 is SGHAT, CDR2 FQNNGV, per germline. The CDR3 protein is CASSSTGSRTDTQYF. The CDR3 DNA sequence: TGTGCCAGCAGCTCAACAGGGTCCCGCACAGATACGCAGTATTTT.

With respect to this clone: A junction end diverges from the germline sequence, so it may reflect a read error. V usage is TRBV5-6 and J usage is TRBJ2-6; TRBD1 matches 7 bases. CDR1 is SGHDT, CDR2 YYEEEE, per germline. The CDR3 contains 16 residues. CDR3 protein: CASSTGTVSGANGLTF. The CDR3 bases are TGTGCCAGCAGCACCGGGACAGTCTCTGGGGCCAACGGCCTGACTTTC. Supplemented by reference TRBV5-6 and TRBJ2-6, the full variable domain reads DAGVTQSPTHLIKTRGQQVTLRCSPKSGHDTVSWYQQALGQGPQFIFQYYEEEERQRGNFPDRFSGHQFPNYSSELNVNALLLGDSALYLCASSTGTVSGANGLTFGAGSRLTVL.

This clone was observed once. The chain is built from TRBV7-9 and TRBJ2-1; 8 bases map to TRBD2. Germline V lookup: CDR1 SEHNR, CDR2 FQNEAQ (reference sequence). CDR3 size: 14 residues. Losses at the gene ends were 2 bases for V and 6 bases for J; bases not matched to a gene: 3. The CDR3 DNA is TGTGCCAGCAGCTTAACAGCGGGGGTCAATGAGCAGTTCTTC. Protein product: CASSLTAGVNEQFF.

The chain employs TRBV28 and TRBJ2-7; D might be TRBD2 (5 bases). The CDR3 loop spans 14 amino acids. Germline assignment: CDR1 MDHEN and CDR2 SYDVKM. The germline V and J ends were trimmed by 3 bases and 4 bases, with 13 bases remaining between them. The CDR3 region is CASSFPGLRYEQYF. CDR3 in DNA: TGTGCCAGCAGTTTTCCTGGACTGAGGTACGAGCAGTACTTC.

This clone has just a few counts. The rearrangement joins TRBV5-1 to TRBJ2-7; D is ambiguous. CDR1 SGHRS and CDR2 YFSETQ come from the germline V gene. The CDR3 has 14 amino acids. V dropped 0 bases and J dropped 6 bases, with 13 bases sitting between them. CDR3 in amino acids: CASSLVTAVREQYF. CDR3 DNA sequence: TGCGCCAGCAGCTTGGTAACTGCCGTACGCGAGCAGTACTTC.

The chain employs TRBV4-1 and TRBJ2-3, with 10 bases fitting TRBD2. CDR1 and CDR2 from the germline V gene are MGHRA and YSYEKL. The V and J ends lost 5 bases and 4 bases, in that order; junction bases with no gene match: 9. The CDR3 is 16 residues long. CDR3 DNA sequence: TGCGCCAGCAGCTCCCGGCTAGCGGGAGTTGCAGATACGCAGTATTTT. Residues: CASSSRLAGVADTQYF.

The gene calls are TRBV19 and TRBJ1-5, with unresolved D. This CDR3 is 12 amino acids long. The V and J ends lost 3 bases and 5 bases respectively, with 5 bases between them. CDR1 is LNHDA, CDR2 SQIVND, per germline (reference sequence). DNA of the CDR3: TGTGCCAGTAGTATCTATGATCAGCCCCAGCATTTT. Amino acid sequence: CASSIYDQPQHF.

The rearrangement uses TRBV18 and TRBJ1-1; 9 bases match TRBD1. Per germline, CDR1 KGHSH and CDR2 LQKENI. The CDR3 is 17 amino acids. The ends lost 3 bases at V and 0 bases at J; junction bases unmatched: 8. CDR3 loop: CASSPGTGTIMNTEAFF. CDR3 bases: TGTGCCAGCTCACCGGGGACAGGGACTATCATGAACACTGAAGCTTTCTTT.

This rearrangement joins TRBV7-8 to TRBJ2-3; TRBD1 agrees at 8 bases. With 3 bases clipped from V and 5 bases from J, the junction kept 4 bases outside the gene matches. The CDR3 is made up of 14 amino acids. Germline V gene lookup returns CDR1 SGHVS and CDR2 FQNEAQ. CDR3 amino acids: CASSLDRAKDTQYF. As DNA, the CDR3 is TGTGCCAGCAGCTTGGACAGGGCGAAAGATACGCAGTATTTT.

The chain couples TRBV28 to TRBJ1-2, with a tentative D call TRBD1 (6 bases). V lost 3 bases and J lost 7, with 12 bases in between. Germline V gives CDR1 MDHEN, CDR2 SYDVKM. The CDR3 contains 13 residues. This CDR3 is CASSLGGAAGYTF. CDR3 nucleotides: TGTGCCAGCAGTTTGGGGGGGGCTGCTGGCTACACCTTC.

V gene TRBV5-5 combines with J gene TRBJ2-1; 7 positions agree with TRBD1. The CDR3 spans 14 residues. V was pared by 5 bases and J by 12 bases, with 14 bases of the junction left unmatched. Germline V gene sequence: CDR1 SGHKS, CDR2 YYEKEE (reference sequence). This CDR3 is CASRRQGYERGQFF. In DNA, the CDR3 is TGTGCCAGCAGACGACAGGGATATGAACGGGGGCAGTTCTTC.

V is TRBV14 and J is TRBJ2-1; no clear D. V was clipped by 0 bases and J by 5 bases, with 11 bases between them. The CDR3 loop spans 15 amino acids. Germline loops: CDR1 SGHDN, CDR2 FVKESK. The CDR3 sequence is CASSQEEVAHNEQFF. CDR3 sequence (DNA): TGTGCCAGCAGCCAAGAAGAGGTTGCCCACAATGAGCAGTTCTTC.

The gene calls are TRBV28 and TRBJ2-3; 8 bases line up with TRBD2. The length of the CDR3 is 14 residues. Trimming took 5 bases from V and 6 from J; bases not matched to a gene: 7. The germline V gene has CDR1 MDHEN and CDR2 SYDVKM. CDR3 amino acids: CASSLGGTRDTQYF. DNA of the CDR3: TGTGCCAGCAGTCTAGGCGGGACTAGGGATACGCAGTATTTT.

This clone appeared a few times. As DNA, the CDR3 is TGCGCCAGCAGCCAAGATCTAGGCTACGAGCAGTACTTC. Residues: CASSQDLGYEQYF. J is TRBJ2-7 and V is TRBV4-3; no firm D call. Trimming pared 0 bases from V and 3 bases from J, leaving 6 bases between. The CDR3 is made up of 13 amino acids. Germline V gives CDR1 LGHNA, CDR2 YSLEER.

The rearrangement links TRBV5-6 to TRBJ1-4, with a weak D call TRBD1 (5 bases). The germline V gene has CDR1 SGHDT and CDR2 YYEEEE. The V gene lost 4 bases and the J gene lost 0 bases, with 10 bases spanning the gap. The CDR3 consists of 15 residues. Here the CDR3 DNA reads TGTGCCAGCAGCCGTCCGGGGGCAACTAATGAAAAACTGTTTTTT. Encoded protein: CASSRPGATNEKLFF.

The genes are TRBV20-1 and TRBJ1-2, with D unresolved. Germline CDR1 is DFQATT and CDR2 is SNEGSKA (reference sequence). CDR3 length: 10 amino acids. V lost 3 bases and J 5 bases, leaving 4 bases between the germline ends. CDR3: CSASPYGYTF. CDR3 bases: TGCAGTGCTAGCCCGTATGGCTACACCTTC.